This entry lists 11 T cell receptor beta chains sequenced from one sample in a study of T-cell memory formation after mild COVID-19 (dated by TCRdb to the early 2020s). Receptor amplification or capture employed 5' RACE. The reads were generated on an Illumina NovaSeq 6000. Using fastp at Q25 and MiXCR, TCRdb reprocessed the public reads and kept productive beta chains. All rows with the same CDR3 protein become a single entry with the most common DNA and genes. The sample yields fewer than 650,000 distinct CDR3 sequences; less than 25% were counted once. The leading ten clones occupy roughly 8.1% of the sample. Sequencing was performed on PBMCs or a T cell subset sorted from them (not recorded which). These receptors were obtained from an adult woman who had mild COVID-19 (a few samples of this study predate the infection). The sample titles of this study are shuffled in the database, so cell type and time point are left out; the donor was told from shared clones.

CDR3 nucleotide sequence: TGTGCCAGCAGCAAAGAAGGAACTTCATTAGTGTGGGATACGCAGTATTTT. It yields the protein CASSKEGTSLVWDTQYF. The chain links TRBV21-1 to TRBJ2-3. TRBV21-1 is flagged as a pseudogene. The CDR3 is 17 amino acids.

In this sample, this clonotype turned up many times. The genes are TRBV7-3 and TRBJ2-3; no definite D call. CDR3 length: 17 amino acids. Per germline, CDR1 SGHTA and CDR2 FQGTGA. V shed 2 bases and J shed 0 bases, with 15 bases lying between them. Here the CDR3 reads CASSLDPALTSTDTQYF. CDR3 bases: TGTGCCAGCAGCTTAGACCCAGCGCTTACTAGCACAGATACGCAGTATTTT.

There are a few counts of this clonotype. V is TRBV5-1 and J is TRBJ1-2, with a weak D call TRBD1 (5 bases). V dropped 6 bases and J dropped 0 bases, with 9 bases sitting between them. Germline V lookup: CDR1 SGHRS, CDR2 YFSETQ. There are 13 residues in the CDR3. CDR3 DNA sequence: TGCGCCAGCACCCGGGGGACTAACTATGGCTACACCTTC. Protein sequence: CASTRGTNYGYTF. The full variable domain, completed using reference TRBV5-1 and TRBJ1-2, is KAGVTQTPRYLIKTRGQQVTLSCSPISGHRSVSWYQQTPGQGLQFLFEYFSETQRNKGNFPGRFSGRQFSNSRSEMNVSTLELGDSALYLCASTRGTNYGYTFGSGTRLTVV.

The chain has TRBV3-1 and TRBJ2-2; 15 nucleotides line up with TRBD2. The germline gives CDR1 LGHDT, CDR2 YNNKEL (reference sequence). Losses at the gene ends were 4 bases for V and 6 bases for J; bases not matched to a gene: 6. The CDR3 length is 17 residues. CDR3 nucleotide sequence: TGTGCCAGCAGCCCGGGACTAGCGGGAGGAATCCCCGGGGAGCTGTTTTTT. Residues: CASSPGLAGGIPGELFF.

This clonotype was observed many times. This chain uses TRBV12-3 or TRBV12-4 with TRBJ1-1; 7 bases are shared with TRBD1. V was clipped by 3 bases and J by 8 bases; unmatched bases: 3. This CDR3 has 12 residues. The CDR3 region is CASSLGTAEAFF. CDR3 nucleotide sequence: TGTGCCAGCAGTTTGGGGACAGCAGAAGCTTTCTTT.

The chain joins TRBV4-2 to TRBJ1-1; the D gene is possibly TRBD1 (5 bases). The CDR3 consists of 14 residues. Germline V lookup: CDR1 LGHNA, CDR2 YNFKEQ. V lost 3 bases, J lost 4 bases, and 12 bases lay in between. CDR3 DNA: TGTGCCAGCAGCCACCAGGAGGGGACCACTGAAGCTTTCTTT. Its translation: CASSHQEGTTEAFF.

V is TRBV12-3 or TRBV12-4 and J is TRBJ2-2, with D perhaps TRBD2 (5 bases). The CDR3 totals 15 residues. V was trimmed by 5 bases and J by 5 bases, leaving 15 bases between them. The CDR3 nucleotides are TGTGCCAGCAGTCCGACGGACTCTTCGACCGGGGAGCTGTTTTTT. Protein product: CASSPTDSSTGELFF.

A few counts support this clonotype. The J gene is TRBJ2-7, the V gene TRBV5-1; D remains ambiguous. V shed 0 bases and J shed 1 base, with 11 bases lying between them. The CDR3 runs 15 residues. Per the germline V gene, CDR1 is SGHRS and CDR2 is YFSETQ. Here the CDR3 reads CASSLEVSRSYEQYF. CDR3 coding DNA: TGCGCCAGCAGCTTGGAGGTCTCCCGATCCTACGAGCAGTACTTC.

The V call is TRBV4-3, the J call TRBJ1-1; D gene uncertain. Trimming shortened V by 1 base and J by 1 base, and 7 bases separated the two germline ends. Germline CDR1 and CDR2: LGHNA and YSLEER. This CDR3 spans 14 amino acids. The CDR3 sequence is CASSQAISNTEAFF. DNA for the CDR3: TGCGCCAGCAGCCAAGCTATTTCGAACACTGAAGCTTTCTTT.

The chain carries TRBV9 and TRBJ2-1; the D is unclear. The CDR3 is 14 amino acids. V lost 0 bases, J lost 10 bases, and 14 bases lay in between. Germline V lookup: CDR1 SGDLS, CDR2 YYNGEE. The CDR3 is CASSVVPDVSEQFF. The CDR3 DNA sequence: TGTGCCAGCAGCGTAGTTCCAGACGTCAGCGAGCAGTTCTTC.

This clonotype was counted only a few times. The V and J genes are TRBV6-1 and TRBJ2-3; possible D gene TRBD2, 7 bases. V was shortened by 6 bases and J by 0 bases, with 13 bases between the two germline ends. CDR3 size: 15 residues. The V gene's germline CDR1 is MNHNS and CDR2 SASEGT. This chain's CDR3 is CASRFWGGSTDTQYF. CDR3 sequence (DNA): TGTGCCAGCAGATTCTGGGGGGGCAGCACAGATACGCAGTATTTT.